The present TCR beta chain was sequenced within a study of T cell changes during pregnancy in multiple sclerosis. TCRdb keeps only in-frame clones here, not all; method: immunoSEQ multiplex PCR. The repertoire holds roughly 93,000 clones, with about 90% as singletons. Germline trimming cut 0 bases from V and 7 bases from J; bases unmatched to any gene: 5. The CDR3 consists of 14 residues. In germline, CDR1 is SGDLS, CDR2 YYNGEE. The starting material was peripheral blood, obtained after pregnancy. The sequence derives from a female donor in good health, enrolled as a control in a pregnancy study. The V call is TRBV9, the J call TRBJ1-2; 8 bases agree with TRBD1. CDR3 nucleotide sequence: TGTGCCAGCAGCGTAGTTTCAGGGGGCATTGGCTACACCTTC. This codes for CASSVVSGGIGYTF. Filled out from reference TRBV9 and TRBJ1-2, the complete variable domain reads DSGVTQTPKHLITATGQRVTLRCSPRSGDLSVYWYQQSLDQGLQFLIQYYNGEERAKGNILERFSAQQFPDLHSELNLSSLELGDSALYFCASSVVSGGIGYTFGSGTRLTVV.